The T cell receptor beta chain described here comes from a study of blood T cell repertoires in COVID-19 (dated by TCRdb to about 2020). Describing the broader study: Collaborator samples came from the United States, Italy and Spain and covered acute and convalescent phases of COVID-19. The prospective study material was composed of cDNA or gDNA derived from T cells, B-cell-depleted T cells, or PBMCs. The samples were drawn from two sources: the first 160 participants of the ongoing ImmuneRACE study, and over 950 subjects contributed by 6 global collaborators. Subjects who had been exposed to COVID-19, were actively infected with it, or had recovered from it provided the deeply sampled blood TCRbeta repertoires that made up the dataset. A freely available public database, intended as a resource for researchers studying the immune response to SARS-CoV-2, is where the repertoires were released. A de-identified subject ID, COVID-19 status, age in years and sex were almost always included in the sample metadata. Where available, HLA class I and class II types were obtained from metadata supplied by the sample provider rather than from assay-based typing.

TCRbeta CDR3 regions were amplified from genomic DNA by means of the immunoSEQ Assay, a bias-controlled multiplex PCR. The source study handled its data this way. The number of nucleated cells in each sample was estimated from the amplification of reference gene primers within the assay. To quantify the absolute abundance of each unique TCRbeta CDR3 rearrangement, sequence reads were collapsed and filtered. For each sample, productive Simpson clonality was calculated as the square root of Simpson's diversity index over productive rearrangements. TCRdb re-hosts the immuneACCESS table, in-frame sequences only. Its copies lack some clones; in the studies checked, an unresolved V gene accounts for under half of them, and the cause for the rest is not known. The D gene and trimming were derived from the DNA, and the V and J assignments and clone size from that table. Present in this sample are about 160,000 clones, about 88% of which were seen just once. The ten biggest clones cover roughly 19% of the sample.

The germline V gene (reference sequence) yields SEHNR for CDR1 and FQNEAQ for CDR2. The CDR3 measures 15 amino acids from cysteine to phenylalanine. The DNA shown is the 45-base CDR3, in frame from base 1. V is cut by 4 bases and J by 9 bases, and the space between the germline ends is 16 bases. The research as a whole found: How much clinical and demographic metadata was included differed by source and by participant, and the metadata was provided uncurated.

Whole blood was collected in K2EDTA tubes by collaborating institutions according to the institutions' own protocols. For TCRbeta analysis, collaborators shipped samples as frozen whole blood, isolated PBMCs, or DNA extracted from either of those sample types. Regarding this clone: The antigen it binds to is not known. Base qualities were left out, and no much larger clone turns up one base away.

The sequencing sample was made of peripheral blood. The source is an elderly woman with acute or convalescent COVID-19. The V gene is TRBV7-9 and the J gene is TRBJ1-6; matching of 5 bases hints at TRBD1 as the D gene. The nucleotide sequence is TGTGCCAGCAGCTCACCGACAGTACGTGGTTCACCCCTCCACTTT. Its protein is CASSSPTVRGSPLHF.